This TCR beta chain stems from a study of blood T cells in healthy people across ages. Per germline, CDR1 LGHNA and CDR2 YNFKEQ. This CDR3 is 14 amino acids long. Each donor had approximately 10 milliliters of peripheral blood drawn. On this clonotype: The target antigen is unknown. The junction departs from the called germline gene at one end, perhaps through a read error.

General study points: The study found more naive CD4+ cells and higher diversity in long-lived than aged donors.

Next came a second PCR, run for about 7 to 12 cycles, which used a sample-barcoded 5' primer along with a J-beta primer mix. Each cDNA molecule was tagged by a template-switch adaptor that had 12 random nucleotides. TCRdb fed the 5' RACE reads into MiXCR, producing one record per CDR3 protein. The table has about 1.6 million distinct CDR3 sequences, roughly 30% seen once. Sequencing input: blood. The chain employs TRBV4-2 and TRBJ2-5; TRBD1 or TRBD2 may be the D gene (5 bases each). The last part of the DNA fits TRBJ2-7 better; the J call may be wrong. The clonotype originates from a woman aged 25 to 45 in good health. As DNA, the CDR3 is TGTGCCGGCAGCCAAGAATGGGGGAGTAGCGAGCAGTACTTC. Translating gives CAGSQEWGSSEQYF.